This record looks at one TCR beta chain sequence and its context. What it binds is not known. Assays were performed on 9.7 x 10^4 or so TCR templates per sample. Sequencing used immunoSEQ multiplex PCR; TCRdb keeps in-frame clones, though not all of them. This table has over 55,000 clones, less than 90% appearing once. CDR3 size: 14 residues. Germline CDR1 reads MNHEY; CDR2 reads SVGAGI. Trimming removed 5 bases from V and 8 bases from J; junction bases left unmatched: 7. The data stem from a study of siplizumab effects on memory and regulatory T cells. Study observations and caveats: The diversity of naive T cells seemed greater than that of memory cells, and their alloresponse contribution seemed major. A minor share of alloreactive clones matched unstimulated subsets.

The chain links TRBV6-5 to TRBJ1-5; 9 nucleotides line up with TRBD1. The sequence came from a human donor in good health. What was sequenced was memory CD4+ T cells sorted from blood. This CDR3 is CASSVGDRVEPQHF. The DNA of the CDR3 is TGTGCCAGCAGTGTTGGGGACAGGGTGGAGCCCCAGCATTTT.